Described below is a single T cell receptor (beta chain) sequence and its context. This sample was taken from a study of shared clonotypes between healthy human individuals. The overall study: The cohort had two women and a few men, ages 18 to 49.

CDR1 and CDR2 (germline): KGHSH, LQKENI. The CDR3 has 12 amino acids. V was clipped by 3 bases and J by 9 bases, with 11 bases between them. As handled by the study authors: Sequence data from immunoSEQ were junction-only and lacked quality scores; consequently, filtering differed. Produced via immunoSEQ multiplex PCR; TCRdb's table is partial and in-frame only. Clonal size and the V and J genes are those of that table, whereas D and trimming came from the DNA. There are some 470,000 clones in the sample; less than 80% occur only once, and about an eighth lies in the top ten. The clonotype originates from a middle-aged woman in good health. Some clones in this sample may be carry-over from other donors' samples. The sequenced sample consisted of PBMCs. The chain combines TRBV18 with TRBJ1-1; the D gene is possibly TRBD1 (5 bases). CDR3 bases: TGTGCCAGCTCACCGTCGCAGGGTCAAGCTTTCTTT. Translation: CASSPSQGQAFF.